The 5 T cell receptor beta chains reported below all come from one sample, sequenced in a study of CD8 T cell repertoires and HIV-1 epitope variants. These receptors' antigens are unknown. Data came from immunoSEQ multiplex PCR; TCRdb stores just in-frame clones and leaves some out. Altogether about 3,500 clones are present, under 80% being singletons, with the ten largest covering roughly 45%. Sequencing was carried out using cultured CD8+ T cells derived from PBMCs. These receptors were taken from a male donor with HIV.

The chain carries TRBV25-1 and TRBJ2-7, with D perhaps being TRBD1 or TRBD2 (5 bases each). Germline CDR1 and CDR2: MGHDK and SYGVNS. The CDR3 sequence is 14 residues long. Between the trimmed V and J ends, which lost 3 bases and 4 bases, there was a span of 13 bases. CDR3 DNA sequence: TGTGCCAGCAGTGAGGGGGACGGACGATACGAGCAGTACTTC. Amino acids: CASSEGDGRYEQYF.

This clone is labeled as medium-sized (0.01 to 0.1%). The chain uses TRBV27 and TRBJ2-7; the match to TRBD2 covers 11 bases. CDR3 length equals 17 residues. Germline CDR1 and CDR2: MNHEY and SMNVEV (reference sequence). V shed 6 bases and J 0 bases; nucleotides not matched to a gene: 10. The DNA of the CDR3 is TGTGCCAGCAGCCCCATCTCTACTAGCGGGAGCTCCTACGAGCAGTACTTC. Translated, it gives CASSPISTSGSSYEQYF.

The chain couples TRBV7-7 to TRBJ2-3; weak D call: TRBD1 (5 bases). V lost 5 bases and J 3 bases, leaving 12 bases between the germline ends. CDR1 SSHAT and CDR2 FNYEAQ come from the germline V gene (reference sequence). The CDR3 is 14 amino acids. The DNA of the CDR3 is TGTGCCAGCAGCACCGGGCACAGGACAGATACGCAGTATTTT. Amino acid sequence: CASSTGHRTDTQYF.

The chain is built from TRBV10-3 and TRBJ2-5, with no clear D. Trimming took off 4 bases at V and 5 bases at J, with 14 bases between the two ends. CDR3 size: 14 residues. Germline CDR1 and CDR2: ENHRY and SYGVKD. The CDR3 DNA reads as TGTGCCATCAGTGTAGGGCAACAAAGGGAGACCCAGTACTTC. Amino acids: CAISVGQQRETQYF.

Only a few counts were recorded for this clone. The chain links TRBV28 to TRBJ2-7; possibly TRBD1 for D (6 bases). Germline lookup yields CDR1 MDHEN and CDR2 SYDVKM. This CDR3 spans 15 amino acids. Trimming left V 5 bases short and J 3 bases short, with 17 bases between. The CDR3 spells CASSLRGTLFYEQYF. The CDR3 DNA is TGTGCCAGCAGTCTCAGGGGTACGTTGTTCTACGAGCAGTACTTC.